The 28 T cell receptor beta chains in this list originate from one sample, sequenced in a study of cytomegalovirus exposure and HLA in healthy donors. Use of 60 Vbeta and 13 Jbeta primers characterized the PCR. The assay was immunoSEQ multiplex PCR, and TCRdb's table has in-frame clones only and misses some. The sample data list about 99,000 clones. The sample taken for sequencing was PBMCs. These receptor sequences come from a man in his forties in good health and CMV-seronegative.

The CDR3 protein is CASSSRTGGYGYTF. The CDR3 DNA reads TGTGCCAGCAGCTCTCGGACAGGGGGCTATGGCTACACCTTC. The chain couples TRBV7-9 to TRBJ1-2, with 10 bases aligning to TRBD1. The CDR3 extends over 14 amino acids. Germline CDR1 and CDR2: SEHNR and FQNEAQ (reference sequence). Trimming cost V 4 bases and J 4 bases; bases outside gene matches: 3.

Of note for this clone: One end of the junction does not line up with germline, which may come from a read error. The chain couples TRBV20-1 to TRBJ2-7, with D possibly matching TRBD1 (5 bases). Germline CDR1 reads DFQATT; CDR2 reads SNEGSKA (reference sequence). CDR3 length: 11 residues. The CDR3 nucleotides read TGCAGTGCCAAGGGGTCCTCCGAGCAGTACTTC. Its protein is CSAKGSSEQYF.

The rearrangement uses TRBV5-6 and TRBJ2-7; 7 bases fit TRBD1. After removal of 0 bases from V and 8 bases from J, the junction contained 2 bases not matched to a gene. Germline V CDR1 and CDR2: SGHDT, YYEEEE. The CDR3 has 12 residues. CDR3 nucleotides: TGTGCCAGCAGCTTGGAGGGGGCGCAGCAGTACTTC. It yields the protein CASSLEGAQQYF.

The chain recombines TRBV19 with TRBJ2-6; no clear D gene. Per germline, CDR1 LNHDA and CDR2 SQIVND (reference sequence). This CDR3 has 16 residues. Trimming took 7 bases from V and 0 from J, leaving 13 bases between them. CDR3 sequence reads: CASTLTPVSGANVLTF. In DNA form, the CDR3 reads TGTGCCAGTACCTTAACACCCGTCTCTGGGGCCAACGTCCTGACTTTC.

The rearrangement uses TRBV5-1 and TRBJ1-6; the D is unclear. The CDR3 extends over 17 amino acids. Germline V gene sequence: CDR1 SGHRS, CDR2 YFSETQ. V was trimmed by 0 bases and J by 5 bases, leaving 15 bases between them. The CDR3 is CASSLAWTRGDNSPLHF. CDR3 DNA: TGCGCCAGCAGCTTGGCTTGGACCCGGGGAGATAATTCACCCCTCCACTTT. The full variable domain, with the rest looked up from reference TRBV5-1 and TRBJ1-6, is KAGVTQTPRYLIKTRGQQVTLSCSPISGHRSVSWYQQTPGQGLQFLFEYFSETQRNKGNFPGRFSGRQFSNSRSEMNVSTLELGDSALYLCASSLAWTRGDNSPLHFGNGTRLTVT.

The chain recombines TRBV27 with TRBJ1-1; 7 bases are shared with TRBD1. There are 15 residues in the CDR3. Looked up from germline, CDR1 is MNHEY and CDR2 is SMNVEV (reference sequence). The V gene end was trimmed by 6 bases and the J gene end by 3 bases; junction bases not matched to a gene: 10. CDR3 nucleotide sequence: TGTGCCAGCAGCTTCGCACAGGGGCAATACACTGAAGCTTTCTTT. As protein: CASSFAQGQYTEAFF.

The chain recombines TRBV5-4 with TRBJ1-5; D is possibly TRBD1 (5 bases). The CDR3 is 16 amino acids. Trimming left V 0 bases short and J 1 base short, with 11 bases between. The germline gives CDR1 SGHNT, CDR2 YYREEE (reference sequence). DNA of the CDR3: TGTGCCAGCAGCTTGGGTGGAGGGGAAAGCAATCAGCCCCAGCATTTT. This sequence encodes CASSLGGGESNQPQHF.

This chain connects TRBV2 to TRBJ1-5; 7 bases match TRBD1. The V gene end was trimmed by 5 bases and the J gene end by 2 bases; junction bases not matched to a gene: 6. CDR1 and CDR2 from the germline V gene are SNHLY and FYNNEI. The CDR3 covers 15 residues. CDR3 DNA sequence: TGTGCCAGCAGTAAGGACAGGCAAGGCAATCAGCCCCAGCATTTT. Translating gives CASSKDRQGNQPQHF.

The rearrangement links TRBV6-5 to TRBJ1-2; D is possibly TRBD1 (6 bases). The V and J ends lost 6 bases and 5 bases respectively, with 19 bases between them. The germline V gene has CDR1 MNHEY and CDR2 SVGAGI. The CDR3 has 15 amino acids. The CDR3 DNA reads as TGTGCCAGCAGCCTCAAAATACAGGGTCGGTATGGCTACACCTTC. Its translation is CASSLKIQGRYGYTF.

This chain uses TRBV5-1 with TRBJ2-3; 7 bases line up with TRBD2. Germline CDR1 and CDR2: SGHRS and YFSETQ. The CDR3 length is 16 residues. With V trimmed by 0 bases and J by 2 bases, 6 bases remained unmatched. CDR3 protein: CASSLGLAGFTDTQYF. CDR3 nucleotide sequence: TGCGCCAGCAGCTTGGGACTAGCCGGCTTCACAGATACGCAGTATTTT.

The chain recombines TRBV7-9 with TRBJ2-2; TRBD2 matches 10 bases. There are 16 residues in the CDR3. The ends lost 5 bases at V and 2 bases at J; junction bases unmatched: 5. The germline V gene has CDR1 SEHNR and CDR2 FQNEAQ (reference sequence). The CDR3 is CASSPPSGGNTGELFF. CDR3 coding DNA: TGTGCCAGCAGCCCGCCTAGCGGGGGAAACACCGGGGAGCTGTTTTTT.

The gene calls are TRBV7-2 and TRBJ2-7; weak D call: TRBD2 (6 bases). Germline V gene data show CDR1 as SGHTA and CDR2 as FQGNSA. The CDR3 is made up of 13 amino acids. Trimming took 8 bases from V and 3 from J, leaving 14 bases between them. Here the CDR3 DNA reads TGTGCCAGCGGACTACAAATGAGCTACGAGCAGTACTTC. It specifies CASGLQMSYEQYF.

The chain recombines TRBV9 with TRBJ2-5; TRBD1 agrees at 7 bases. With 4 bases clipped from V and 1 base from J, the junction kept 7 bases outside the gene matches. The CDR3 totals 15 residues. Germline V gene sequence: CDR1 SGDLS, CDR2 YYNGEE. The CDR3 region has the DNA TGTGCCAGCAGCCCCCGACAGGGTCCCCAAGAGACCCAGTACTTC. Translation: CASSPRQGPQETQYF.

The chain has TRBV28 and TRBJ2-6; D is ambiguous. This CDR3 region has 15 residues. CDR1 is MDHEN and CDR2 is SYDVKM in the germline V gene. V lost 3 bases and J 3 bases, leaving 9 bases between the germline ends. CDR3 sequence: CASSFSGNGANVLTF. DNA for the CDR3: TGTGCCAGCAGTTTCTCGGGTAATGGGGCCAACGTCCTGACTTTC.

The CDR3 nucleotides are TGTGCCTGGACCCAGGGGGACACTGAAGCTTTCTTT. This codes for CAWTQGDTEAFF. V is TRBV30 and J is TRBJ1-1; 7 bases fit TRBD1. CDR1 is GTSNPN, CDR2 SVGIG, per germline (reference sequence). Unmatched junction bases numbered 2, after V lost 4 bases and J lost 3 bases. CDR3 size: 12 residues.

The gene calls are TRBV18 and TRBJ2-7; TRBD1 is a possible D gene (6 bases). Germline CDR1 KGHSH, CDR2 LQKENI. V shed 10 bases and J shed 2 bases, with 18 bases lying between them. This CDR3 is 14 amino acids long. Here the CDR3 reads CATSQDPGAYEQYF. For the CDR3, the DNA is TGTGCCACTTCCCAGGACCCAGGGGCCTACGAGCAGTACTTC.

The chain carries TRBV7-6 and TRBJ2-3; 7 nucleotides agree with TRBD1. Germline lookup yields CDR1 SGHVS and CDR2 FNYEAQ. This CDR3 spans 16 amino acids. Germline trimming cut 4 bases from V and 0 bases from J; bases unmatched to any gene: 7. In DNA form, the CDR3 reads TGTGCCAGCAGCTCCGGACAGGATTCTAGCACAGATACGCAGTATTTT. Protein product: CASSSGQDSSTDTQYF.

V is TRBV18 and J is TRBJ1-1, with D perhaps TRBD1 (6 bases). The CDR3 runs to 15 residues. Trimming stripped 3 bases from V and 1 base from J, with 12 bases between. CDR1 KGHSH and CDR2 LQKENI come from the germline V gene. The CDR3 spells CASSPMGARNTEAFF. In nucleotides, the CDR3 is TGTGCCAGCTCACCGATGGGGGCTAGGAACACTGAAGCTTTCTTT.

The CDR3 nucleotides are TGCGCCAGCAGCTTGCGGGGAGGGTCAGAGACCCAGTACTTC. Amino acids: CASSLRGGSETQYF. The chain links TRBV5-1 to TRBJ2-5; the match to TRBD2 covers 7 bases. V lost 1 base to trimming and J lost 4 bases; unmatched junction nucleotides: 4. The CDR3 spans 14 residues. Per germline, CDR1 SGHRS and CDR2 YFSETQ.

V is TRBV30 and J is TRBJ2-4; possibly TRBD2 for D (5 bases). Germline V gene data show CDR1 as GTSNPN and CDR2 as SVGIG (reference sequence). The CDR3 is made up of 15 amino acids. V was clipped by 0 bases and J by 8 bases, with 17 bases between them. The CDR3 coding sequence is TGTGCCTGGAGTGTACTAGGACTCGTTGAAGACATTCAGTACTTC. Translated: CAWSVLGLVEDIQYF.

J is TRBJ1-2 and V is TRBV5-4; TRBD1 matches 7 bases. The CDR3 is 13 residues long. Germline loops: CDR1 SGHNT, CDR2 YYREEE (reference sequence). After removal of 4 bases from V and 5 bases from J, the junction contained 5 bases not matched to a gene. CDR3 in DNA: TGTGCCAGCAGCACGGACAGGTTTTATGGCTACACCTTC. Protein sequence: CASSTDRFYGYTF.

V and J are TRBV6-5 and TRBJ2-3, with a weak D call TRBD2 (7 bases). The germline V gene has CDR1 MNHEY and CDR2 SVGAGI. Between the trimmed V and J ends, which lost 2 bases and 3 bases, there was a span of 12 bases. The CDR3 spans 15 residues. In nucleotides, the CDR3 is TGTGCCAGCAGTTACAAGGGGGGGCGGACAGATACGCAGTATTTT. This codes for CASSYKGGRTDTQYF.

This rearrangement joins TRBV5-4 to TRBJ2-3, with D unclear. Germline V gives CDR1 SGHNT, CDR2 YYREEE (reference sequence). The CDR3 covers 15 residues. Trimming cost V 4 bases and J 3 bases, with 15 bases left between them. The CDR3 nucleotides are TGTGCCAGCAGCCCCGGCGGCCTAGAGACAGATACGCAGTATTTT. Translated: CASSPGGLETDTQYF.

The chain couples TRBV2 to TRBJ1-1; TRBD1 aligns across 7 bases. V trimming: 6 bases; J trimming: 1 base; junction bases outside the gene matches: 5. The CDR3 totals 14 residues. Germline V gene lookup returns CDR1 SNHLY and CDR2 FYNNEI. The CDR3 reads CASRDRTTNTEAFF. The CDR3 bases are TGTGCCAGCAGGGACAGGACCACGAACACTGAAGCTTTCTTT.

The chain uses TRBV2 and TRBJ1-3; D is possibly TRBD1 (5 bases). Germline V lookup: CDR1 SNHLY, CDR2 FYNNEI. CDR3 length: 14 residues. Trimming removed 4 bases at V and 4 bases at J, with 11 bases between. The CDR3 coding sequence is TGTGCCAGCAGTGTTGCCCCAGGGGGAAACACCATATATTTT. This encodes CASSVAPGGNTIYF.

V gene TRBV2 combines with J gene TRBJ2-2, with TRBD2 matching 9 bases. V dropped 9 bases and J dropped 3; count of bases not matched to a gene: 5. CDR3 length equals 14 residues. The germline gives CDR1 SNHLY, CDR2 FYNNEI. In nucleotides, the CDR3 is TGTGCCAGTTTAGCGGGAGTGTACACCGGGGAGCTGTTTTTT. Translation: CASLAGVYTGELFF.

The chain recombines TRBV6-5 with TRBJ2-1; D remains unclear. The CDR3 is made up of 16 amino acids. With 2 bases removed from V and 0 bases from J, the gap between germline ends came to 11 bases. CDR1 MNHEY and CDR2 SVGAGI come from the germline V gene. The CDR3 DNA reads TGTGCCAGCAGTTACGATTCAACAAGCTCCTACAATGAGCAGTTCTTC. The encoded protein is CASSYDSTSSYNEQFF.

In DNA form, the CDR3 reads TGTGCCAGTAGACCCCGGGGGGCTGAAGCTTTCTTT. Protein sequence: CASRPRGAEAFF. The J gene is TRBJ1-1, the V gene TRBV19; D possibly corresponds to TRBD1 (5 bases). V lost 6 bases and J 6 bases, leaving 11 bases between the germline ends. From germline, CDR1 is LNHDA and CDR2 SQIVND (reference sequence). CDR3 size: 12 residues.